A single sample is the source of the 29 T cell receptor beta chains below, sequenced in a study of shared clonotypes between healthy human individuals. Profiling relied on immunoSEQ multiplex PCR, and the TCRdb table lists in-frame clones only, not all of them. The table lists about 2.5 million clones, 92% of them singletons. Sequences were obtained from naive CD4+ T cells from PBMCs. The sample's subset: CD45RA+ positively selected. The receptors stem from a man between 18 and 29 years old in good health. Some clones in this sample may be carry-over from other donors' samples.

Concerning this clone: The junction shows a germline mismatch at one end, possibly a read error. The V gene is TRBV7-9, the J gene TRBJ2-7; D not certain. Germline loops: CDR1 SEHNR, CDR2 FQNEAQ (reference sequence). This CDR3 spans 11 amino acids. In nucleotides, the CDR3 is TGTGCCAGCAGTCCCGCCTACGGGCAGTACTTC. Its protein is CASSPAYGQYF.

The table lists this clone with a count of one. V usage is TRBV5-6 and J usage is TRBJ1-5; D might be TRBD1 (6 bases). V lost 4 bases and J lost 9, with 17 bases in between. Germline values: CDR1 SGHDT, CDR2 YYEEEE. The CDR3 totals 14 residues. As DNA, the CDR3 is TGTGCCAGCAGCAGTCCGGGACAAGGGATGCCCCAGCATTTT. Encoded protein: CASSSPGQGMPQHF. The full variable domain, completed using reference TRBV5-6 and TRBJ1-5, is DAGVTQSPTHLIKTRGQQVTLRCSPKSGHDTVSWYQQALGQGPQFIFQYYEEEERQRGNFPDRFSGHQFPNYSSELNVNALLLGDSALYLCASSSPGQGMPQHFGDGTRLSIL.

About this clone: Other DNA sequences within the sample encode an identical CDR3. The chain has TRBV28 and TRBJ1-2; D uncertain. Trimming removed 3 bases from V and 1 base from J, with 3 bases in between. The CDR3 loop spans 12 amino acids. Germline V gene data show CDR1 as MDHEN and CDR2 as SYDVKM. The CDR3 sequence is CASSLLNYGYTF. Here the CDR3 DNA reads TGTGCCAGCAGTTTGCTTAACTATGGCTACACCTTC.

The chain combines TRBV27 with TRBJ2-5; 8 positions agree with TRBD2. The CDR3 has 16 residues. In germline, CDR1 is MNHEY, CDR2 SMNVEV (reference sequence). V was pared by 5 bases and J by 1 base, with 9 bases of the junction left unmatched. CDR3 region: CASSPEIAGTQETQYF. Here the CDR3 DNA reads TGTGCCAGCAGTCCCGAAATAGCGGGGACCCAAGAGACCCAGTACTTC.

This chain's CDR3 is CASSLDGDTQYF. CDR3 coding DNA: TGTGCCAGCAGCTTAGATGGGGATACGCAGTATTTT. J is TRBJ2-3 and V is TRBV11-3; D gene ambiguous. From germline, CDR1 is SGHNT and CDR2 YENEEA. Trimming pared 0 bases from V and 6 bases from J, leaving 4 bases between. CDR3 length: 12 residues.

The chain carries TRBV5-4 and TRBJ2-5; 13 nucleotides align to TRBD2. The CDR3 covers 15 residues. V was pared by 4 bases and J by 5 bases, with 5 bases of the junction left unmatched. Germline V gene sequence: CDR1 SGHNT, CDR2 YYREEE (reference sequence). The CDR3 loop reads CASSQGLAGFETQYF. In DNA form, the CDR3 reads TGTGCCAGCAGCCAGGGACTAGCGGGATTTGAGACCCAGTACTTC.

The rearrangement uses TRBV5-1 and TRBJ2-7, with 15 nucleotides matching TRBD2. CDR1 and CDR2 from the germline V gene are SGHRS and YFSETQ. The CDR3 extends over 22 amino acids. Germline trimming cut 4 bases from V and 6 bases from J; bases unmatched to any gene: 26. The CDR3 DNA is TGCGCCAGCAGCCAGTTCCCGGGACTAGCGGGAGGCCCATTCCCCCTTCGACCCGAGCAGTACTTC. Translated: CASSQFPGLAGGPFPLRPEQYF.

This clone was recorded only once. This chain connects TRBV18 to TRBJ2-5; no definite D call. The CDR3 runs to 15 residues. The V gene lost 3 bases and the J gene lost 0 bases, with 11 bases spanning the gap. The germline V gene encodes CDR1 KGHSH and CDR2 LQKENI. CDR3 sequence (DNA): TGTGCCAGCTCACCCCGCGGAGAGTACCAAGAGACCCAGTACTTC. It specifies CASSPRGEYQETQYF.

This sequence joins TRBV4-3 and TRBJ2-1; weak D call: TRBD1 (6 bases). CDR3 length: 17 residues. V was pared by 2 bases and J by 7 bases, with 21 bases between. Germline CDR1 and CDR2: LGHNA and YSLEER. For the CDR3, the DNA is TGCGCCAGCAGCCAAAACAGGGTGATGCGTCCCTTTAATGAGCAGTTCTTC. Encoded protein: CASSQNRVMRPFNEQFF.

This rearrangement joins TRBV7-2 to TRBJ2-3, with TRBD1 identical over 7 bases. V gave up 3 bases and J gave up 7 bases; unmatched junction bases: 4. Germline assignment: CDR1 SGHTA and CDR2 FQGNSA. This CDR3 has 13 residues. The CDR3 coding sequence is TGTGCCAGCAGCTTTGAGGGGGCAAATACGCAGTATTTT. This sequence encodes CASSFEGANTQYF.

This chain joins TRBV7-8 and TRBJ2-1; D is tentatively TRBD1 or TRBD2 (5 bases each). V was trimmed by 5 bases and J by 8 bases, leaving 19 bases between them. The CDR3 is made up of 15 amino acids. CDR1 is SGHVS and CDR2 is FQNEAQ in the germline V gene. CDR3 nucleotides: TGTGCCAGCAGCCCTCGAGGAGACCGAGGGGATGAGCAGTTCTTC. The encoded protein is CASSPRGDRGDEQFF.

The rearrangement joins TRBV7-9 to TRBJ2-3; the D gene is possibly TRBD1 (6 bases). CDR3 length: 12 amino acids. The V and J ends lost 5 bases and 6 bases respectively, with 9 bases between them. Germline values: CDR1 SEHNR, CDR2 FQNEAQ (reference sequence). The CDR3 region is CASSRGQDTQYF. The DNA of the CDR3 is TGTGCCAGCAGCCGCGGACAGGATACGCAGTATTTT.

The rearrangement links TRBV28 to TRBJ2-1; 8 bases are shared with TRBD1. This CDR3 is 15 amino acids long. J was trimmed by 2 bases and V by 5 bases; bases with no gene match: 5. Germline V gene data show CDR1 as MDHEN and CDR2 as SYDVKM. The chain's CDR3 is CASSPQGAAYNEQFF. For the CDR3, the DNA is TGTGCCAGCAGTCCTCAGGGGGCTGCCTACAATGAGCAGTTCTTC.

CDR3 nucleotide sequence: TGTGCCAGCAGTTCGGGCGGGTTAGCGGGCTATGAGCAGTTCTTC. It translates to CASSSGGLAGYEQFF. This chain joins TRBV28 and TRBJ2-1; the match to TRBD2 covers 7 bases. Trimming at V came to 4 bases and at J to 8 bases, leaving 11 bases not matched to a gene. CDR3 length equals 15 residues. Germline V gives CDR1 MDHEN, CDR2 SYDVKM.

J is TRBJ1-1 and V is TRBV7-2; 7 bases agree with TRBD1. Trimming cost V 3 bases and J 4 bases; bases outside gene matches: 5. Looked up from germline, CDR1 is SGHTA and CDR2 is FQGNSA. This CDR3 contains 14 residues. The CDR3 coding sequence is TGTGCCAGCAGCTTCGCAGACAGGGCCACTGAAGCTTTCTTT. It codes for CASSFADRATEAFF.

The chain recombines TRBV5-4 with TRBJ1-4; possible D gene TRBD1, 5 bases. The germline V gene has CDR1 SGHNT and CDR2 YYREEE (reference sequence). Deletions cut 3 bases from V and 5 bases from J, with 14 bases between. The CDR3 covers 15 residues. In DNA, the CDR3 is TGTGCCAGCAGCTCAGTTCCGGGGACGAATGAAAAACTGTTTTTT. The encoded protein is CASSSVPGTNEKLFF.

Turning to this clone: This CDR3 is also generated by other DNA sequences in the sample. The V call is TRBV28, the J call TRBJ1-3; D is possibly TRBD1 (6 bases). Deletions cut 4 bases from V and 1 base from J, with 8 bases between. The germline gives CDR1 MDHEN, CDR2 SYDVKM. This CDR3 contains 14 residues. This CDR3 reads CASSYRVSGNTIYF. CDR3 coding DNA: TGTGCCAGCAGTTACAGGGTTTCTGGAAACACCATATATTTT.

The chain carries TRBV7-9 and TRBJ2-7; D is possibly TRBD2 (7 bases). V was cut by 7 bases and J by 3 bases, with 16 bases left in between. Germline CDR1 SEHNR, CDR2 FQNEAQ (reference sequence). The CDR3 has 14 amino acids. Here the CDR3 DNA reads TGTGCCAGCAACCCCGGGGGGCTCTTCTACGAGCAGTACTTC. It specifies CASNPGGLFYEQYF.

J is TRBJ1-2 and V is TRBV19; TRBD1 is a possible D gene (5 bases). The CDR3 extends over 13 amino acids. From germline, CDR1 is LNHDA and CDR2 SQIVND (reference sequence). Trimming removed 3 bases from V and 8 bases from J, with 13 bases in between. CDR3 sequence reads: CASSILDPGGYTF. The DNA for the CDR3 is TGTGCCAGTAGTATCTTGGACCCAGGGGGCTACACCTTC.

This clone was seen a few times. CDR3 amino acids: CASSHYFSGASYEQYF. The CDR3 nucleotides are TGCGCCAGCAGCCATTACTTTTCCGGGGCCTCCTACGAGCAGTACTTC. This chain joins TRBV4-1 and TRBJ2-7; D is possibly TRBD1 or TRBD2 (5 bases each). CDR1 and CDR2 from the germline V gene are MGHRA and YSYEKL. V lost 3 bases and J 0 bases, leaving 15 bases between the germline ends. The CDR3 contains 16 residues.

CDR3 loop: CASSLEGQGDTQYF. The CDR3 nucleotides are TGCGCCAGCAGCTTGGAAGGACAGGGGGATACGCAGTATTTT. The J gene is TRBJ2-3, the V gene TRBV5-1; TRBD1 matches 9 bases. Germline trimming cut 0 bases from V and 6 bases from J; bases unmatched to any gene: 2. The CDR3 contains 14 residues. The germline V gene encodes CDR1 SGHRS and CDR2 YFSETQ.

For this clone: The germline gene is not matched at one end of the junction; a read error may be the cause. The J gene is TRBJ2-5, the V gene TRBV2; 10 bases agree with TRBD2. Germline CDR1 reads SNHLY; CDR2 reads FYNNEI. This CDR3 is 12 amino acids long. Here the CDR3 reads CASRLSSGGLDF. CDR3 nucleotide sequence: TGTGCCAGCAGATTGTCTAGCGGGGGATTAGACTTC.

The V and J genes are TRBV11-1 and TRBJ2-5; a weak D match, TRBD2 (6 bases). Germline CDR1 is SGHAT and CDR2 is FQDESV (reference sequence). The length of the CDR3 is 14 residues. The V gene lost 7 bases and the J gene lost 1 base, with 13 bases spanning the gap. The CDR3 region is CASKPGVIQETQYF. Here the CDR3 DNA reads TGTGCCAGCAAACCGGGGGTAATCCAAGAGACCCAGTACTTC. The whole variable domain, remainder taken from reference TRBV11-1 and TRBJ2-5, is EAEVAQSPRYKITEKSQAVAFWCDPISGHATLYWYRQILGQGPELLVQFQDESVVDDSQLPKDRFSAERLKGVDSTLKIQPAELGDSAMYLCASKPGVIQETQYFGPGTRLLVL.

This sequence joins TRBV19 and TRBJ1-1; 10 bases agree with TRBD1. The CDR3 consists of 16 residues. Germline CDR1 reads LNHDA; CDR2 reads SQIVND (reference sequence). The V gene end was trimmed by 1 base and the J gene end by 4 bases; junction bases not matched to a gene: 6. The CDR3 DNA follows: TGTGCCAGTAGTATAGTTGACAGGGGGCAGGGCACTGAAGCTTTCTTT. Amino acids: CASSIVDRGQGTEAFF.

A word on this clone: The same CDR3 arises from other DNA sequences in this sample as well. CDR3 loop: CASSPRRAQETQYF. Written as DNA, the CDR3 is TGTGCCAGCTCACCACGGAGGGCACAAGAGACCCAGTACTTC. This chain connects TRBV18 to TRBJ2-5; D is possibly TRBD2 (6 bases). CDR3 size: 14 residues. The germline V and J ends were trimmed by 1 base and 2 bases, with 8 bases remaining between them. CDR1 and CDR2 from the germline V gene are KGHSH and LQKENI.

This chain uses TRBV10-3 with TRBJ1-2; unclear D gene. Trimming took 10 bases from V and 6 from J, leaving 24 bases between them. Germline V lookup: CDR1 ENHRY, CDR2 SYGVKD. The CDR3 sequence is 15 residues long. This CDR3 is CATLTGQPGEDGYTF. CDR3 coding DNA: TGTGCCACTCTCACGGGCCAGCCAGGTGAAGATGGCTACACCTTC.

This rearrangement joins TRBV19 to TRBJ1-4, with TRBD1 as a possible D gene (5 bases). CDR1 is LNHDA, CDR2 SQIVND, per germline (reference sequence). V lost 4 bases to trimming and J lost 8 bases, with 17 bases between them. CDR3 length: 15 residues. The CDR3 sequence: CASSRGGSVKEKLFF. As DNA, the CDR3 is TGTGCCAGTAGTAGGGGCGGCAGTGTAAAGGAAAAACTGTTTTTT.

The chain carries TRBV7-2 and TRBJ2-3, with 7 bases that match TRBD2. Trimming took 5 bases from V and 7 from J; bases not matched to a gene: 12. CDR1 is SGHTA, CDR2 FQGNSA, per germline. The CDR3 spans 15 residues. The CDR3 bases are TGTGCCAGCAGCCCGACACGGGGAGGGACGAATACGCAGTATTTT. This translates into CASSPTRGGTNTQYF.

The rearrangement uses TRBV5-1 and TRBJ2-7, with D possibly matching TRBD2 (5 bases). The CDR3 consists of 17 residues. The germline gives CDR1 SGHRS, CDR2 YFSETQ. V dropped 5 bases and J dropped 3 bases, with 24 bases sitting between them. As DNA, the CDR3 is TGCGCCAGCAGGGCTACAACCGCGCCCCGGGGTCGCTACGAGCAGTACTTC. This translates into CASRATTAPRGRYEQYF.